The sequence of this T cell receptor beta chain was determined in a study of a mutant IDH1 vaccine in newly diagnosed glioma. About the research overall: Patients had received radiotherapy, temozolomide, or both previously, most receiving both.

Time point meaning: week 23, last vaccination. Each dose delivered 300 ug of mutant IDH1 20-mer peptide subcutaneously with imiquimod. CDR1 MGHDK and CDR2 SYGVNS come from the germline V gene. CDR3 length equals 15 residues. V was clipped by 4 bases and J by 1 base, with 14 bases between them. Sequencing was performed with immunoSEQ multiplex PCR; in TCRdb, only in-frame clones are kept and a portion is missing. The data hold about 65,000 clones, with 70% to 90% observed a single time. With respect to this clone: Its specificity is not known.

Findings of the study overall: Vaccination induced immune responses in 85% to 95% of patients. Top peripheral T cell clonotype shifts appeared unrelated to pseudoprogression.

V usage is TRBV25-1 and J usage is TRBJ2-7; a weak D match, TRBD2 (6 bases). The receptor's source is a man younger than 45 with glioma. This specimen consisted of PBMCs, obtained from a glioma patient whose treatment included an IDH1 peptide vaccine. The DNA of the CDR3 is TGTGCCAGCAGTGGGGGAGGAGGCTTTTCCTACGAGCAGTACTTC. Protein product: CASSGGGGFSYEQYF.